The next 2 T cell receptor beta chains were all read from a single sample in a study of blood T cells in healthy people across ages. A second PCR, run for roughly 7 to 11 cycles, used a sample-barcoded 5' primer plus a J-beta primer mix. TCRdb processed the 5' RACE reads anew with MiXCR; each CDR3 protein has one entry. The table shows 1.8 million or so distinct CDR3 sequences, with around 40% occurring only once. The sequenced sample was blood. Every receptor here comes from a human donor in good health.

This clonotype showed up just a few times. J is TRBJ2-5 and V is TRBV7-2, with a possible D match to TRBD2 (5 bases). Germline CDR1 SGHTA, CDR2 FQGNSA. The V end was cut by 1 base, the J end by 5 bases, with 11 bases between. This CDR3 region has 14 residues. The CDR3 spells CASSLELELETQYF. In DNA form, the CDR3 reads TGTGCCAGCAGCTTAGAACTAGAGTTGGAGACCCAGTACTTC.

The chain recombines TRBV9 with TRBJ2-3; D not certain. The CDR3 contains 17 residues. With 0 bases removed from V and 2 bases from J, the gap between germline ends came to 16 bases. Looked up from germline, CDR1 is SGDLS and CDR2 is YYNGEE. The CDR3 DNA reads TGTGCCAGCAGCGTAGGGACGGCCTCGCTCTCCACAGATACGCAGTATTTT. This translates into CASSVGTASLSTDTQYF.